This TCR beta chain was documented in a study of blood T cells in healthy people across ages. Study-wide findings and caveats: Per-million-T-cell TCR beta diversity fell roughly linearly with age. Because donor CMV status was unknown, expanded clonotype changes were possibly confounded. Naive CD4+ cells and diversity were both higher in long-lived donors than in aged donors.

Alongside a J-beta primer mix, a sample-barcoded 5' primer served in a second PCR lasting roughly 7 to 11 cycles. Any given sample supplied a minimum of 2.5 million CDR3-containing paired-end reads. MiXCR, applied by TCRdb to the 5' RACE reads, yields one record per CDR3 protein. The sample carries some 1.5 million distinct CDR3 sequences, approximately 28% recorded once. This clonotype has more than one count but fewer than ten. Antigen specificity is unknown. CDR1 and CDR2 (germline): MNHEY, SMNVEV (reference sequence). After removal of 7 bases from V and 8 bases from J, the junction contained 11 bases not matched to a gene. This CDR3 is 16 amino acids long.

The V call is TRBV27, the J call TRBJ1-4; the match to TRBD1 covers 12 bases. The sequence derives from a young woman in good health. The sample was blood. For the CDR3, the DNA is TGTGCCAGCAAGTCTTGGGGACAGGGGGCCAGGGAAAAACTGTTTTTT. Amino acid sequence: CASKSWGQGAREKLFF.